This T cell receptor beta chain was found in a study of regulatory T cells in long-lasting Graves disease. Study-level background: Over 5 years of antithyroid drugs plus positive TSH receptor antibodies defined persistent Graves' disease.

CDR3 regions were amplified by Arm-PCR using iRepertoire HTBI primers to build TCR beta libraries. TCRdb reanalysed the multiplex PCR reads using MiXCR and keeps one entry per CDR3 protein. Here the sample spans roughly 450,000 distinct CDR3 sequences, about 22% being singletons. Time point reported: persistent/refractory GD, antithyroid drugs over 5 years with positive TRAb. RNA extracted from PBMCs served as the sequencing template. In this sample, this clonotype turned up many times. Its antigen is unidentified. Study findings and constraints: Authors noted too few samples as a limitation. There was favoring of TRBV28, TRBJ1-2 and TRBJ2-5 in persistent disease. For persistent Graves' patients, TCR diversity was lower than for newly diagnosed ones.

Trimming removed 4 bases from V and 5 bases from J; junction bases left unmatched: 7. The CDR3 has 15 residues. CDR1 LNHNV and CDR2 YYDKDF come from the germline V gene (reference sequence). The sequences come from peripheral blood mononuclear cells (PBMCs), collected when the disease was refractory, from a patient treated with antithyroid drugs. The clonotype was recovered from a female donor with Graves disease. The chain combines TRBV15 with TRBJ2-2; 7 bases line up with TRBD2. The CDR3 protein is CATSKEASGTGELFF. The CDR3 DNA sequence: TGTGCCACCAGCAAGGAGGCTAGCGGTACCGGGGAGCTGTTTTTT.